The T cell receptor (beta chain) described here comes from a study of T cells after posttransplantation cyclophosphamide. General observations from the study: Recipient CMV seropositivity and CMV reactivation strongly tracked TRB clonality. Later blood repertoires were often dominated by clones from the donor CD8+ memory compartment.

Losses at the gene ends were 4 bases for V and 4 bases for J; bases not matched to a gene: 4. Per germline, CDR1 SGHRS and CDR2 YFSETQ. The CDR3 runs 13 residues. As to this clone: The antigen is not known.

The naive gate required viable CD3+CD4+ or CD3+CD8+ cells with CCR7+CD45RA+CD45RO-CD95-CD27+CD28+ phenotype. On the day of bone marrow donation, the related graft donor provided peripheral blood. Data came from immunoSEQ multiplex PCR; TCRdb stores just in-frame clones and leaves some out. The sample includes 30,000 or so clones, 80% to 95% of them seen just once. The chain employs TRBV5-1 and TRBJ1-1, with 7 bases identical to TRBD1. The sequence was obtained from an older woman in good health, CMV-negative, and a related stem cell transplant donor. Source material: naive CD4+ T cells sorted from PBMCs. The CDR3 is CASSPGTATEAFF. The DNA for the CDR3 is TGCGCCAGCAGCCCTGGGACAGCCACTGAAGCTTTCTTT.